This T cell receptor (beta chain) appears in the sequencing data of a study of response to subunit inactivated influenza vaccine. Study results and limitations: Authors suggested that a seasonal influenza vaccination recruits few new T cells each time.

On this clonotype itself: Its antigen is unknown.

MiXCR, applied by TCRdb to the RT-PCR reads, yields one record per CDR3 protein. The table records a few hundred thousand distinct CDR3 sequences, 13% to 15% of them present only once. This CDR3 has 14 amino acids. V was pared by 2 bases and J by 8 bases, with 13 bases between. In germline, CDR1 is SGHTA, CDR2 FQGNSA. The clonotype comes from a man aged 50 to 60 who received an inactivated influenza vaccine. The specimen was PBMCs from blood, collected about 12 days after vaccination. This chain joins TRBV7-2 and TRBJ1-5; D is perhaps TRBD1 (5 bases). CDR3 in DNA: TGTGCCAGCAGCTTAATCGGGGGTAGAGAGCCCCAGCATTTT. Its protein is CASSLIGGREPQHF.